The TCR beta chain described here comes from a study of T-cell memory formation after mild COVID-19. Turning to the study itself: TCR clusters mostly belonged to single donors.

Germline CDR1 is LGHDT and CDR2 is YNNKEL (reference sequence). V was trimmed by 6 bases and J by 0 bases, leaving 6 bases between them. The CDR3 loop spans 14 amino acids. This clonotype was counted at least ten times. MiXCR was run by TCRdb on the 5' RACE reads, yielding one entry per CDR3 protein. The data hold about 310,000 distinct CDR3 sequences, with approximately 15% observed a single time. Sequenced input: PBMCs or a T cell subset sorted from them (not recorded which). The origin of this receptor is a man younger than 35 who had mild COVID-19 (a few samples of this study predate the infection). Cell type and time point are not known. The gene calls are TRBV3-1 and TRBJ2-6, with unresolved D. CDR3 protein: CASSTSSGANVLTF. The CDR3, as DNA: TGTGCCAGCAGTACCAGCTCTGGGGCCAACGTCCTGACTTTC.